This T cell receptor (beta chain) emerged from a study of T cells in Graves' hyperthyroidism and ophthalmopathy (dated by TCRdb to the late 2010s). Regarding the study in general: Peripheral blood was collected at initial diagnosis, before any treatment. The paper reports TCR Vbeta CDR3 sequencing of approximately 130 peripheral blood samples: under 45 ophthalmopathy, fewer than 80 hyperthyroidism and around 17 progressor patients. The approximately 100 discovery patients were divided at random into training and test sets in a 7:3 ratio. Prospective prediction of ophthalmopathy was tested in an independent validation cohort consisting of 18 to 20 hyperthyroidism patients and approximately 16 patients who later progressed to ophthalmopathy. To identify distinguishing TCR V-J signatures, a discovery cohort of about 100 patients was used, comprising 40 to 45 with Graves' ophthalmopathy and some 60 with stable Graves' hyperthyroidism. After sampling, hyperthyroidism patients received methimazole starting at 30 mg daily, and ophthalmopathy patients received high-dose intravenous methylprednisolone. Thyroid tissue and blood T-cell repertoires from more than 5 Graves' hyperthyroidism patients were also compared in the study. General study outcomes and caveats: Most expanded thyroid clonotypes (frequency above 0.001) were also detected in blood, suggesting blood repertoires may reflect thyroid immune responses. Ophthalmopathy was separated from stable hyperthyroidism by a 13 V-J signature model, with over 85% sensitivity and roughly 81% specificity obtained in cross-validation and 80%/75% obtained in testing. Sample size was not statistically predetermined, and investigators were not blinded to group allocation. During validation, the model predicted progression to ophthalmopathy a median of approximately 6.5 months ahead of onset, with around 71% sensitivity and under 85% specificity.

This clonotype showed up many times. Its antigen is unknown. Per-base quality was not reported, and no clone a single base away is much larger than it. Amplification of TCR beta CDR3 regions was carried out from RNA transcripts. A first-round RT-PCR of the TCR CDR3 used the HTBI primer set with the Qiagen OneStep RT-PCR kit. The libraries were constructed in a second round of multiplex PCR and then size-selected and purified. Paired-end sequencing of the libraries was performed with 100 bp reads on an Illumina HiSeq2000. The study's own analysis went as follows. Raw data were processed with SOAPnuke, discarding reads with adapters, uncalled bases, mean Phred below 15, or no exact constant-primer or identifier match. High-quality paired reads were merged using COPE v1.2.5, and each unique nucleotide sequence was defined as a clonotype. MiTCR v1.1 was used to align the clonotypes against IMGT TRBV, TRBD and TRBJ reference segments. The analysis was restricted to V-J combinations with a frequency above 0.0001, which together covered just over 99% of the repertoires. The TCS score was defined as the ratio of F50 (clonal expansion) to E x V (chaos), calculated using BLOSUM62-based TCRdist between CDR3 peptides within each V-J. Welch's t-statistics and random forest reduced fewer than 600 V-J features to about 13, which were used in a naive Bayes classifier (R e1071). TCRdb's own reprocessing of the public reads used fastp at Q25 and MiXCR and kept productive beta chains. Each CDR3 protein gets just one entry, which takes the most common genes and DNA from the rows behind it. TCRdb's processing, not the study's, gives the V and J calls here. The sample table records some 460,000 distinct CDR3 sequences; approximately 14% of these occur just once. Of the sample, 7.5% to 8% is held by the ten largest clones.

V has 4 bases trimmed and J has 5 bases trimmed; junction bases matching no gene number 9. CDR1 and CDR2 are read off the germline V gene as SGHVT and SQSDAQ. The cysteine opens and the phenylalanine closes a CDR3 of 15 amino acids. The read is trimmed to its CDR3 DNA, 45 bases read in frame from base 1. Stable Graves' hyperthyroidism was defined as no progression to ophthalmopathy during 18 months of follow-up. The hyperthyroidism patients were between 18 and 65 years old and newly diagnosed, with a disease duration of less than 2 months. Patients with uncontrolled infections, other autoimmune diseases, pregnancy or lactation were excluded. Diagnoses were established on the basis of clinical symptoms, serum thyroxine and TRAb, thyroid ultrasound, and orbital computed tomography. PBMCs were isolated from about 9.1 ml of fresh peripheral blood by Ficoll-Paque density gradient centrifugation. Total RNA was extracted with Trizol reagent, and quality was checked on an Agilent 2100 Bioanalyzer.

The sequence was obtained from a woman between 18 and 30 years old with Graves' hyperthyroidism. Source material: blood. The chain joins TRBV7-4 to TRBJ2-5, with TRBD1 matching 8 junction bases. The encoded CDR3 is CASSYTGGVWETQYF. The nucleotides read TGTGCCAGCAGCTATACAGGGGGAGTGTGGGAGACCCAGTACTTC.